What follows are 11 T cell receptor beta chains derived from one specimen sequenced in a study of blood T cell repertoires in COVID-19. Produced via immunoSEQ multiplex PCR; TCRdb's table is partial and in-frame only. The sample has 140,000 to 150,000 clones, 84% seen once. The sequencing sample was made of peripheral blood. Source of these receptors: a human donor in a cohort sampled during active COVID-19.

The V gene is TRBV6-6, the J gene TRBJ2-5, with TRBD2 matching over 7 bases. The germline V gene has CDR1 MNHNY and CDR2 SVGAGI (reference sequence). The CDR3 loop spans 16 amino acids. With 0 bases clipped from V and 5 bases from J, the junction kept 9 bases outside the gene matches. The CDR3 reads CASSYSTGGGVETQYF. The DNA for the CDR3 is TGTGCCAGCAGTTACTCGACGGGGGGAGGAGTGGAGACCCAGTACTTC.

This chain joins TRBV7-3 and TRBJ1-2; unclear D gene. The germline CDR1 and CDR2 sequences are SGHTA and FQGTGA. The germline V and J ends were trimmed by 2 bases and 7 bases, with 11 bases remaining between them. This CDR3 has 13 amino acids. The CDR3 region is CASSLEGGFGYTF. Here the CDR3 DNA reads TGTGCCAGCAGCTTAGAGGGAGGGTTTGGCTACACCTTC.

The CDR3 region has the DNA TGTGCCAGCAGCGTAGAAGGGGGTTCTGGCTACACCTTC. Its protein is CASSVEGGSGYTF. The chain uses TRBV9 and TRBJ1-2; TRBD1 is a possible D gene (6 bases). From germline, CDR1 is SGDLS and CDR2 YYNGEE. The CDR3 spans 13 residues. V lost 0 bases, J lost 7 bases, and 10 bases lay in between. The variable domain in full, with the rest retrieved from reference TRBV9 and TRBJ1-2, is DSGVTQTPKHLITATGQRVTLRCSPRSGDLSVYWYQQSLDQGLQFLIQYYNGEERAKGNILERFSAQQFPDLHSELNLSSLELGDSALYFCASSVEGGSGYTFGSGTRLTVV.

V and J are TRBV7-8 and TRBJ2-3, with TRBD2 as a possible D gene (6 bases). Per germline, CDR1 SGHVS and CDR2 FQNEAQ. V was pared by 1 base and J by 6 bases, with 14 bases between. CDR3 length: 15 residues. The CDR3 spells CASSLVAGSRDTQYF. CDR3 coding DNA: TGTGCCAGCAGCTTAGTAGCCGGGAGCCGGGATACGCAGTATTTT.

The J gene is TRBJ1-2, the V gene TRBV24-1; 10 bases agree with TRBD1. This CDR3 is built from 17 residues. The V gene end was trimmed by 4 bases and the J gene end by 2 bases; junction bases not matched to a gene: 9. The germline V gene encodes CDR1 KGHDR and CDR2 SFDVKD. As DNA, the CDR3 is TGTGCCACCAGTGACCCTTCGACAGGGGGCGGAAACTATGGCTACACCTTC. Translating gives CATSDPSTGGGNYGYTF.

This clone was seen just once. The chain links TRBV10-3 to TRBJ2-1; D is undetermined. V lost 2 bases and J 4 bases, leaving 9 bases between the germline ends. This CDR3 is 14 amino acids long. Germline V gene lookup returns CDR1 ENHRY and CDR2 SYGVKD. CDR3 DNA: TGTGCCATCAGTGAGGGCAGTAAGTACAATGAGCAGTTCTTC. Protein product: CAISEGSKYNEQFF.

The chain is built from TRBV6-5 and TRBJ2-1, with 8 bases lining up with TRBD1. With V trimmed by 10 bases and J by 4 bases, 3 bases remained unmatched. The CDR3 spans 12 residues. The germline gives CDR1 MNHEY, CDR2 SVGAGI. The CDR3 region is CATWDRYNEQFF. The CDR3 nucleotides are TGTGCCACCTGGGACAGGTACAATGAGCAGTTCTTC.

This chain joins TRBV7-8 and TRBJ1-2, with 12 positions matching TRBD1. V trimming: 1 base; J trimming: 8 bases; junction bases outside the gene matches: 5. This CDR3 spans 15 amino acids. Germline lookup yields CDR1 SGHVS and CDR2 FQNEAQ. The CDR3: CASSLGGQGALGYTF. The CDR3, as DNA: TGTGCCAGCAGCTTAGGGGGACAGGGGGCGCTGGGCTACACCTTC.

V is TRBV2 and J is TRBJ2-1; 12 nucleotides match TRBD2. Germline values: CDR1 SNHLY, CDR2 FYNNEI. V dropped 6 bases and J dropped 7; count of bases not matched to a gene: 4. The length of the CDR3 is 14 residues. As DNA, the CDR3 is TGTGCCAGCAGGAGACTAGCGGGAGTGAATGAGCAGTTCTTC. Its protein is CASRRLAGVNEQFF.

This sequence joins TRBV7-3 and TRBJ2-3; 9 bases are shared with TRBD1. CDR1 and CDR2 from the germline V gene are SGHTA and FQGTGA. This CDR3 is built from 18 residues. With V trimmed by 1 base and J by 3 bases, 11 bases remained unmatched. The CDR3 coding sequence is TGTGCCAGCAGCTTAATCGGAGGGGGGACAGGGAGGACAGATACGCAGTATTTT. Translation: CASSLIGGGTGRTDTQYF.

This clone has only a few counts. The rearrangement uses TRBV11-2 and TRBJ1-6; D ambiguous. The CDR3 is 16 amino acids. V lost 5 bases to trimming and J lost 3 bases, with 14 bases between them. Germline-derived CDR1 and CDR2 are SGHAT and FQNNGV. CDR3 protein: CASSPLVTVYNSPLHF. In DNA, the CDR3 is TGTGCCAGCAGCCCTTTAGTAACTGTCTATAATTCACCCCTCCACTTT.